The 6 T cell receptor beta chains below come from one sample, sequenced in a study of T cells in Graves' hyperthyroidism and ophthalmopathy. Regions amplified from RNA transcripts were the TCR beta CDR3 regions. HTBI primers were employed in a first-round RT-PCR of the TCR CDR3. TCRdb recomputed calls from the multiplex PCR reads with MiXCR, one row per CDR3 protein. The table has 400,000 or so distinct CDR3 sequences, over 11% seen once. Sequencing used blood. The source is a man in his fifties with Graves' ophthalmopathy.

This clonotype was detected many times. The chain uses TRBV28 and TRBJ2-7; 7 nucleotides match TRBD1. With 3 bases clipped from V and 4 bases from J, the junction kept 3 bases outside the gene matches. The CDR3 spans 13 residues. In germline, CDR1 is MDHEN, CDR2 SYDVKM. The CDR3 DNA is TGTGCCAGCAGTTTCGCAGGGGGTTACGAGCAGTACTTC. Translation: CASSFAGGYEQYF.

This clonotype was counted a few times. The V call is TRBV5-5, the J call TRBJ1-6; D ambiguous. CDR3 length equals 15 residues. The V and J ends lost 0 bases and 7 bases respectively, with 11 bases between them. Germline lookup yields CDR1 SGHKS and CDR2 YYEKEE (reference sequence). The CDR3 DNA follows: TGTGCCAGCAGCTTGGGGGGTAGTGGGAATTCACCCCTCCACTTT. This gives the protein CASSLGGSGNSPLHF. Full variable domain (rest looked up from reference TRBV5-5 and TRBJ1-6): DAGVTQSPTHLIKTRGQQVTLRCSPISGHKSVSWYQQVLGQGPQFIFQYYEKEERGRGNFPDRFSARQFPNYSSELNVNALLLGDSALYLCASSLGGSGNSPLHFGNGTRLTVT.

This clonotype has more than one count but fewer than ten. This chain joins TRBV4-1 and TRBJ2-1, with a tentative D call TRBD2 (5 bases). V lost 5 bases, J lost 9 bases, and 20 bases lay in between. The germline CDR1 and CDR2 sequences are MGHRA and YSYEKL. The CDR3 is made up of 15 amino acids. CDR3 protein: CASSERTTGGVEQFF. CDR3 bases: TGCGCCAGCAGCGAGCGGACGACCGGAGGTGTTGAGCAGTTCTTC.

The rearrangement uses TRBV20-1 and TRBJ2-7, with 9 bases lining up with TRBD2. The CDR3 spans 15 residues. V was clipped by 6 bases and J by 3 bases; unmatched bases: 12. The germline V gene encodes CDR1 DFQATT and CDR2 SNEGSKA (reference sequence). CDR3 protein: CSAPTSGPAIYEQYF. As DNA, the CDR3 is TGCAGTGCCCCAACTAGCGGGCCGGCAATCTACGAGCAGTACTTC.

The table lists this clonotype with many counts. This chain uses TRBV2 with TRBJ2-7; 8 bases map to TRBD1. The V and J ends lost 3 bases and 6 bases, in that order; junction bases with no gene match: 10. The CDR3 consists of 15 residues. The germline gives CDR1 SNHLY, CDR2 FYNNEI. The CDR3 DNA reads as TGTGCCAGCAGTGATAGGCGGACAGGGTTGTCCGAGCAGTACTTC. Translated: CASSDRRTGLSEQYF.

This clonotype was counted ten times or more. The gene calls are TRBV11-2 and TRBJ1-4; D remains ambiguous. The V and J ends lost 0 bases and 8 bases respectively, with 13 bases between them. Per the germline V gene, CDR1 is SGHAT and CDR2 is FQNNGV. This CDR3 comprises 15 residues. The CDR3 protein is CASSLERLGGEKLFF. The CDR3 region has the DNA TGTGCCAGCAGCTTAGAGCGGCTAGGAGGAGAAAAACTGTTTTTT.